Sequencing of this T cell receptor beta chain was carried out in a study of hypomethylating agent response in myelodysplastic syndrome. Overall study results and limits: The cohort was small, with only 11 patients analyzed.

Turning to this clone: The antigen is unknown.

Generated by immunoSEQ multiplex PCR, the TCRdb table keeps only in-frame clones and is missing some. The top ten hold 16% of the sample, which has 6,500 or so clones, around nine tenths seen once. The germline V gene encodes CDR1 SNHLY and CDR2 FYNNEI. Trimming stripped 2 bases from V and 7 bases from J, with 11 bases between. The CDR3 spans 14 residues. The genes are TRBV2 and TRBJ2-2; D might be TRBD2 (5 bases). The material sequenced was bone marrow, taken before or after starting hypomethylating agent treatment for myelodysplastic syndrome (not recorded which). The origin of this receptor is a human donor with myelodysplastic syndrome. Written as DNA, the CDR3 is TGTGCCAGCAGTGAACGGTCCGGGGTCGGGGAGCTGTTTTTT. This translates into CASSERSGVGELFF.